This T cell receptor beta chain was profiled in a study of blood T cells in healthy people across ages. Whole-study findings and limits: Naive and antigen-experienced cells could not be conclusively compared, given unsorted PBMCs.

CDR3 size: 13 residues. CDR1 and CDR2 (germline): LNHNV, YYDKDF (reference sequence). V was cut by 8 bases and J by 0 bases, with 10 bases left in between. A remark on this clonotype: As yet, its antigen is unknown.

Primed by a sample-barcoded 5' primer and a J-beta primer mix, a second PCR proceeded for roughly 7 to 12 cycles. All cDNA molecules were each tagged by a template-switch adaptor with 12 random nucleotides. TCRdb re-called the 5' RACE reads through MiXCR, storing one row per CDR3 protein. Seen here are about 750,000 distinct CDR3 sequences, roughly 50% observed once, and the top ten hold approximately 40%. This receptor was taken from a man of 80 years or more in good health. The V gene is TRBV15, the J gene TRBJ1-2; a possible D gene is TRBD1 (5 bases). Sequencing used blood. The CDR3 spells CATGGGANYGYTF. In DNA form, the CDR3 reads TGTGCCACCGGGGGGGGAGCTAACTATGGCTACACCTTC.